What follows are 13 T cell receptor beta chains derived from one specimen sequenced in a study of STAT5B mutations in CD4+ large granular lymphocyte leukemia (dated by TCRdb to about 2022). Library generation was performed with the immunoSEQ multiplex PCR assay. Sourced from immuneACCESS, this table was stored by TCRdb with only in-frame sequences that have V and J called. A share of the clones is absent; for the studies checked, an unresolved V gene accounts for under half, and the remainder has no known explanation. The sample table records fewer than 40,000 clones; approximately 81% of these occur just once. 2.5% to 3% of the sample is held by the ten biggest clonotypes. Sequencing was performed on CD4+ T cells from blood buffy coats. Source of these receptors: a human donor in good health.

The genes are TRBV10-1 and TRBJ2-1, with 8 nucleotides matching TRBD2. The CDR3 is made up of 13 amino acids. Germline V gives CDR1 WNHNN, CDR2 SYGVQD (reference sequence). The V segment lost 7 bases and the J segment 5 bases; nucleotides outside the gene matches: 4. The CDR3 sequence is CASTISGDNEQFF. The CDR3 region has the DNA TGCGCCAGCACCATTAGCGGGGACAATGAGCAGTTCTTC.

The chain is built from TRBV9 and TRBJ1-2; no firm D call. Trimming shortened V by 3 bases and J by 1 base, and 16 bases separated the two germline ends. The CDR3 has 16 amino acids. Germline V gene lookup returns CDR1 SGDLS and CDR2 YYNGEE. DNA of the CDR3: TGTGCCAGCAGCGGCGGGCCCAGCCCTTTTAACTATGGCTACACCTTC. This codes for CASSGGPSPFNYGYTF.

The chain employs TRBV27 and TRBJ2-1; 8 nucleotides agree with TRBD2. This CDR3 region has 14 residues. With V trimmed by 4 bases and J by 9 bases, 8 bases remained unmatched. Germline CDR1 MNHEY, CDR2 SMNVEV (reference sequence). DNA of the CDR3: TGTGCCAGCAGTTGGGGGCGGGAGGCAGCTGAGCAGTTCTTC. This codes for CASSWGREAAEQFF.

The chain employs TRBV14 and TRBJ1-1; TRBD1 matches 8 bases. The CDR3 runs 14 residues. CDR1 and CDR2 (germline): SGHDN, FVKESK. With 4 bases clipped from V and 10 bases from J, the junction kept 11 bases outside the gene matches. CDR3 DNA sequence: TGTGCCAGCAGCCCAAGGACAGGGACGTCCGGAGCTTTCTTT. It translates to CASSPRTGTSGAFF. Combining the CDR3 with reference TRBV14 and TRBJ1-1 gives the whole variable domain EAGVTQFPSHSVIEKGQTVTLRCDPISGHDNLYWYRRVMGKEIKFLLHFVKESKQDESGMPNNRFLAERTGGTYSTLKVQPAELEDSGVYFCASSPRTGTSGAFFGQGTRLTVV.

This CDR3 reads CASKRRGQETQYF. In nucleotides, the CDR3 is TGTGCCAGCAAGCGAAGGGGCCAAGAGACCCAGTACTTC. The chain links TRBV2 to TRBJ2-5; D is perhaps TRBD1 (5 bases). Germline values: CDR1 SNHLY, CDR2 FYNNEI. The V end was cut by 7 bases, the J end by 1 base, with 10 bases between. The CDR3 runs 13 residues.

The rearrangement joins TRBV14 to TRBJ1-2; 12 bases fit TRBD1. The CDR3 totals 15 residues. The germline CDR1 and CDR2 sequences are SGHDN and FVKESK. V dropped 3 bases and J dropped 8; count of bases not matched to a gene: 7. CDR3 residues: CASSQKGQGAWGYTF. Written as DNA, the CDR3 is TGTGCCAGCAGCCAGAAGGGACAGGGGGCTTGGGGCTACACCTTC.

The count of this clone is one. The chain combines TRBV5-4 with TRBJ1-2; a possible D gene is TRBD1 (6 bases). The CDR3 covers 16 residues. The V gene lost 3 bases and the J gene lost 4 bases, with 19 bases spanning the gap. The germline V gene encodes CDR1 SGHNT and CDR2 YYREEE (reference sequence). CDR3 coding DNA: TGTGCCAGCAGCTCCTTACAGAGACAAGGGGGCTATGGCTACACCTTC. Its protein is CASSSLQRQGGYGYTF.

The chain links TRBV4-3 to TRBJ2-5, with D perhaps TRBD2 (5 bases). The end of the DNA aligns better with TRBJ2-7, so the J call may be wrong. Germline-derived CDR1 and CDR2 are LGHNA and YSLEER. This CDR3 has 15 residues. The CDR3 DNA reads TGCGCCAGCAGCCAAGACCGGGCCGGACTCTACGAGCAGTACTTC. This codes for CASSQDRAGLYEQYF.

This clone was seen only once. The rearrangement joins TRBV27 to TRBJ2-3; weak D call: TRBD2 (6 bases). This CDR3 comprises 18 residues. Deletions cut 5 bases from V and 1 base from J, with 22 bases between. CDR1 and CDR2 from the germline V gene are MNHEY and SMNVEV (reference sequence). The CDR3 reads CASSVSSDDGRGTDTQYF. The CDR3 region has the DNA TGTGCCAGCAGTGTGTCTAGCGATGATGGGCGCGGCACAGATACGCAGTATTTT.

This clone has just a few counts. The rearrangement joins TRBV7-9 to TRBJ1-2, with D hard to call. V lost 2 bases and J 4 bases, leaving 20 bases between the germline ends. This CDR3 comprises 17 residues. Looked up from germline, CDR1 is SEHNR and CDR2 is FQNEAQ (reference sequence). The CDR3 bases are TGTGCCAGCAGCTTAAATCCGAGGGCTACCTCGGTCTATGGCTACACCTTC. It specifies CASSLNPRATSVYGYTF.

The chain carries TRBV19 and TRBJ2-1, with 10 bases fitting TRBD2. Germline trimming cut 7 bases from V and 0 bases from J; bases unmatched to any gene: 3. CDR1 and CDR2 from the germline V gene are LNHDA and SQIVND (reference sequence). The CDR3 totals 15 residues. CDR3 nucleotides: TGTGCCAGTAATCCTAGCGGGGGCTCCTACAATGAGCAGTTCTTC. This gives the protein CASNPSGGSYNEQFF.

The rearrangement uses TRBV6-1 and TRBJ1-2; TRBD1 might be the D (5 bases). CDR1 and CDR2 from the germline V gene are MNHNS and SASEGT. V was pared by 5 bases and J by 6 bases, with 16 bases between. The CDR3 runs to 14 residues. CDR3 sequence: CASSILAGIDGYTF. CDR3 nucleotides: TGTGCCAGCAGTATCCTAGCAGGGATAGATGGCTACACCTTC.

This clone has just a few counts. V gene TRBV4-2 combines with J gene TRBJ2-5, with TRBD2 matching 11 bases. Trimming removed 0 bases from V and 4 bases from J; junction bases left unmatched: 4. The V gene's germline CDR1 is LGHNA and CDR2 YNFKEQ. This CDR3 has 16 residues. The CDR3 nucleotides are TGTGCCAGCAGCCAAGATACTAGCGGGAGTGGAGAGACCCAGTACTTC. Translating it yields CASSQDTSGSGETQYF.